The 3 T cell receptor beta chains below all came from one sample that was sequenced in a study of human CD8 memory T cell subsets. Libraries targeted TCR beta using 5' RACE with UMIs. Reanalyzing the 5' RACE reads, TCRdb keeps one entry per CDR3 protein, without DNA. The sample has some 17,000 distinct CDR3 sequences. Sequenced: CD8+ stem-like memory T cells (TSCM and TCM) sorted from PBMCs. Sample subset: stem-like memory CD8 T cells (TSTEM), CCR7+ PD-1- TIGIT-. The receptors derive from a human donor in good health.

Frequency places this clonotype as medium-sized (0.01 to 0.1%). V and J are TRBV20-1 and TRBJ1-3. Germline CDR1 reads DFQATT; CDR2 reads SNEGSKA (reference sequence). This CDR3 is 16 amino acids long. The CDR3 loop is CSAASIDTFSGNTIYF.

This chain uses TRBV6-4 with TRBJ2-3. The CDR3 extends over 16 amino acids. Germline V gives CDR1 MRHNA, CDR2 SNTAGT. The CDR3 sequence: CASSDSGGYSTDTQYF.

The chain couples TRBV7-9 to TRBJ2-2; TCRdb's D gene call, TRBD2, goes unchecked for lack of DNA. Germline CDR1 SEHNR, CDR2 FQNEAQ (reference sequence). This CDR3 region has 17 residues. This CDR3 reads CASSLAASGGDTGELFF.